This TCR beta chain is drawn from a study of blood T cell repertoires in COVID-19. Study in general: Researchers got acute and convalescent COVID-19 samples from the United States, Italy and Spain.

This CDR3 contains 15 residues. The ends lost 4 bases at V and 2 bases at J; junction bases unmatched: 3. Germline-derived CDR1 and CDR2 are LNHDA and SQIVND (reference sequence). Per the original data handling: Reference gene primer amplification in the assay estimated nucleated cell counts. Sequencing used immunoSEQ multiplex PCR; TCRdb keeps in-frame clones, though not all of them. The DNA gave D and trimming, while V, J and clone size come from that table. The sample carries 200,000 to 250,000 clones, approximately 81% recorded once. The TCR was taken from a man aged 50 to 60 who had recovered from COVID-19. The sequenced sample was peripheral blood. The V call is TRBV19, the J call TRBJ1-4, with 8 bases identical to TRBD1. CDR3 residues: CASSNPGGTNEKLFF. DNA for the CDR3: TGTGCCAGTAGTAACCCAGGGGGCACTAATGAAAAACTGTTTTTT.